This passage covers 16 T cell receptor beta chains from one sample sequenced in a study of blood T cell repertoires in COVID-19. Only in-frame clones appear in the TCRdb table, and some are missing; sequencing was by immunoSEQ multiplex PCR. The table lists about 150,000 clones, under 85% of them singletons. Sequencing input: peripheral blood. The source is a woman older than 75 with acute or convalescent COVID-19.

The count of this clone is one. The same CDR3 can be traced to other DNA sequences in this sample. The chain carries TRBV5-1 and TRBJ2-2; a weak D match, TRBD2 (5 bases). Germline V CDR1 and CDR2: SGHRS, YFSETQ. Trimming shortened V by 0 bases and J by 5 bases, and 11 bases separated the two germline ends. The CDR3 runs to 15 residues. The CDR3 nucleotides are TGCGCCAGCAGCTTGGGGACTCTTTGGACCGGGGAGCTGTTTTTT. Its translation is CASSLGTLWTGELFF.

This sequence joins TRBV6-2 or TRBV6-3 and TRBJ1-5; D gene uncertain. The CDR3 is 16 amino acids. The germline gives CDR1 MNHEY, CDR2 SVGEGT. Between the trimmed V and J ends, which lost 0 bases and 2 bases, there was a span of 11 bases. This CDR3 is CASSYSRRAGNQPQHF. Here the CDR3 DNA reads TGTGCCAGCAGTTACTCGAGGAGGGCTGGCAATCAGCCCCAGCATTTT.

The genes are TRBV7-8 and TRBJ2-7, with 9 bases matching TRBD1. The trim removed 3 bases at V and 3 bases at J, leaving 6 bases unmatched. CDR1 is SGHVS, CDR2 FQNEAQ, per germline. CDR3 length: 15 amino acids. CDR3 protein: CASSLWDRVDYEQYF. Written as DNA, the CDR3 is TGTGCCAGCAGCTTGTGGGACAGGGTGGACTACGAGCAGTACTTC.

This clone was counted only a few times. The chain carries TRBV5-1 and TRBJ1-1, with D tentatively TRBD1 (5 bases). CDR3 length equals 15 residues. Deletions cut 4 bases from V and 3 bases from J, with 16 bases between. Germline assignment: CDR1 SGHRS and CDR2 YFSETQ. The CDR3: CASSASGQGDTEAFF. The CDR3 coding sequence is TGCGCCAGCAGCGCTAGTGGTCAGGGTGACACTGAAGCTTTCTTT.

The chain carries TRBV6-6 and TRBJ1-5, with a weak D call TRBD1 (6 bases). V lost 5 bases, J lost 6 bases, and 11 bases lay in between. Germline V lookup: CDR1 MNHNY, CDR2 SVGAGI (reference sequence). The CDR3 is 13 residues long. CDR3 sequence: CASSLTGSQPQHF. CDR3 nucleotide sequence: TGTGCCAGCAGTCTTACAGGGAGTCAGCCCCAGCATTTT.

The rearrangement joins TRBV19 to TRBJ2-6; a weak D match, TRBD1 (6 bases). CDR3 length equals 18 residues. Germline CDR1 is LNHDA and CDR2 is SQIVND (reference sequence). V was cut by 9 bases and J by 1 base, with 22 bases left in between. CDR3 nucleotides: TGTGCCAGCCGCGACCTGCAGGGGCTATTATCTGGGGCCAACGTCCTGACTTTC. Translated, it gives CASRDLQGLLSGANVLTF.

The chain carries TRBV3-1 (or the pseudogene TRBV3-2) and TRBJ1-6, with unresolved D. The V end was cut by 7 bases, the J end by 7 bases, with 14 bases between. CDR3 length: 14 amino acids. The germline V gene has CDR1 LGHDT and CDR2 YNNKEL (reference sequence). CDR3 sequence reads: CASNTPRENSPLHF. The CDR3 nucleotides read TGTGCCAGCAACACCCCAAGGGAGAATTCACCCCTCCACTTT.

The chain employs TRBV12-3 or TRBV12-4 and TRBJ2-1; D possibly corresponds to TRBD2 (5 bases). This CDR3 spans 13 amino acids. The V end lost 5 bases, the J end lost 7 bases, and 12 bases lay between the germline ends. The CDR3 loop reads CASSMEDGNEQFF. DNA for the CDR3: TGTGCCAGCAGTATGGAGGACGGGAATGAGCAGTTCTTC.

V and J are TRBV30 and TRBJ1-4; D possibly corresponds to TRBD1 (6 bases). The CDR3 is made up of 13 amino acids. Germline values: CDR1 GTSNPN, CDR2 SVGIG (reference sequence). V gave up 6 bases and J gave up 7 bases, with 15 bases separating them. The CDR3 DNA reads as TGTGCCTGCCACCCAGGGGCTATTGAAAAACTGTTTTTT. As protein: CACHPGAIEKLFF.

The chain employs TRBV5-4 and TRBJ1-2; 8 nucleotides match TRBD1. V shed 0 bases, J shed 7 bases, and the junction held 8 bases outside the gene matches. The CDR3 has 15 amino acids. Germline CDR1 reads SGHNT; CDR2 reads YYREEE (reference sequence). DNA for the CDR3: TGTGCCAGCAGCTTGGGACAGGGGAATAGTATTGGCTACACCTTC. It yields the protein CASSLGQGNSIGYTF.

J is TRBJ2-1 and V is TRBV12-5; tentative D call: TRBD2 (7 bases). Germline lookup yields CDR1 LGHNT and CDR2 FRNRAP. This CDR3 spans 14 amino acids. Deletions cut 4 bases from V and 8 bases from J, with 15 bases between. This CDR3 reads CASGWGGAGDEQFF. CDR3 DNA sequence: TGTGCTAGTGGTTGGGGGGGGGCTGGGGATGAGCAGTTCTTC.

Of note for this clone: One end of the junction varies from germline; a read error may be responsible. This sequence joins TRBV29-1 and TRBJ1-4, with 8 bases that match TRBD1. CDR1 is SQVTM, CDR2 ANQGSEA, per germline. CDR3 size: 14 residues. CDR3 amino acids: CSVEDGTGGEKLFF. The CDR3 bases are TGCAGCGTCGAAGACGGGACAGGCGGTGAAAAACTGTTTTTT.

The chain has TRBV6-5 and TRBJ2-1; D may be TRBD2 (6 bases). The V gene's germline CDR1 is MNHEY and CDR2 SVGAGI. The CDR3 is 15 amino acids. Trimming left V 7 bases short and J 2 bases short, with 15 bases between. The CDR3 DNA is TGTGCCAGCAAGTTTGGGGGGTACACCTACAATGAGCAGTTCTTC. This translates into CASKFGGYTYNEQFF.

A remark on this clone: The junction differs from germline at one of its ends, possibly a read error. V is TRBV7-2 and J is TRBJ2-7; 9 bases are shared with TRBD1. Germline V CDR1 and CDR2: SGHTA, FQGNSA. The CDR3 has 15 amino acids. CDR3 bases: TGTGCCAGCAGCTTATCGGGGACAGGGTCCTTCGAGCAGTACTTC. Protein: CASSLSGTGSFEQYF.

This chain joins TRBV28 and TRBJ1-5; 9 bases fit TRBD1. The CDR3 runs to 13 residues. Trimming cost V 5 bases and J 10 bases; bases outside gene matches: 6. Germline CDR1 reads MDHEN; CDR2 reads SYDVKM. CDR3 residues: CASSPGQGPPQHF. CDR3 DNA: TGTGCCAGCAGTCCGGGACAGGGCCCTCCCCAGCATTTT.

The rearrangement uses TRBV5-5 and TRBJ1-2; TRBD1 aligns across 7 bases. Trimming at V came to 4 bases and at J to 2 bases, leaving 5 bases not matched to a gene. The CDR3 covers 14 residues. Per the germline V gene, CDR1 is SGHKS and CDR2 is YYEKEE (reference sequence). The CDR3 region is CASSTQGQNYGYTF. CDR3 DNA: TGTGCCAGCAGCACACAGGGACAGAACTATGGCTACACCTTC.